This TCR beta chain emerged from a study of shared clonotypes between healthy human individuals (dated by TCRdb to about 2020). With respect to the entire study: The cohort included three men and a couple of women between 18 and 49 years of age. For each donor, CD4 naive and CD4 memory were each given three plates, CD8 naive was given two plates, and CD8 memory was given one plate. Blood TCR repertoires of about five healthy adults were deeply sequenced to estimate repertoire size and the extent of clonotype sharing between individuals. To increase sequencing depth and limit assay-specific biases, different laboratories used diverse techniques to prepare libraries and sequence TCR repertoires. Leukapheresis yielded between about 0.8 and 9.5 billion PBMCs per donor.

What the authors observed across the whole study: Naive subsets generally had larger estimated clonotype richness than memory subsets. Incomplete sequencing was indicated by rarefaction of sorted-subset datasets, despite the large sequencing depth. Because the study included only a small number of donors, the genetic and exposure-history diversity represented was limited. Compared with non-shared clonotypes, the clonotypes found in all four sorted-subset donors had higher generation probabilities. Sampling was restricted to blood, and TCR repertoires in tissue are likely to differ from TCR repertoires in blood. Sharing across a few donors was observed for about 4.8% of naive CD4, under 4% of naive CD8, 2.3% of memory CD4, and over 0.3% of memory CD8 clonotypes. Based on pairwise subsampling, the degree of clonotype sharing among donors was expected to be affected by sequencing depth.

TCR CDR3 regions were amplified from genomic DNA by multiplex PCR using the deep immunoSEQ assay. Genomic DNA extracted from each cell subset was distributed evenly over all wells of several immunoSEQ 96-well plates, and each plate served as one replicate. For sorted subsets, around 0.2 ug genomic DNA, equal to tens of thousands of T cell genomes, was loaded into each replicate PCR. Purified libraries were quantified with a Qubit 3.0 fluorometer, sized on a Bioanalyzer 2100, and re-quantified with the KAPA Library Quantification kit. Every immunoSEQ 96-well plate was sequenced on a separate single-read 150-cycle Illumina NextSeq 550 flow cell. In the original analysis: The immunoSEQ output contained only junctional sequences without quality scores, so filtering could not match that applied to full-length reads. Sequences were annotated with PyIR, a Python wrapper for IgBLAST v1.9, using IMGT germline references to assign V/J genes and CDR3. Reads were removed for weak V/J assignments (E-value above 1e-6), missing CDR3, stop codons, out-of-frame junctions, or ambiguous translated residues. A V3J clonotype was defined by an identical inferred V gene, J gene, and CDR3 amino acid sequence. Percentage overlap between repertoires was calculated by dividing the number of shared unique clonotypes by the size of the smaller repertoire. Three approaches were used to assess repertoire richness: RTK rarefaction, the Chao1 estimator, and Recon v2.1 estimates of unobserved clonotypes. Generation probabilities were computed with OLGA for all TCRbeta clonotypes obtained by the gDNA method from four donors. Not all clones reach the TCRdb copy of this immuneACCESS table, which keeps in-frame sequences only. Checked studies attribute under half of the gap to unresolved V genes and leave the rest unexplained. The DNA gave D and trimming, while V, J and clone size come from that table. Within this sample are approximately 1.5 million clones, with 98% to 99% of them counted one time only. The ten largest make up 0.36% of the sample.

Remarks on this clone: Its cognate antigen has yet to be identified. Base-call qualities are not available, and no considerably larger clone is one nucleotide away.

The donors were healthy, HIV-negative adults who had no recently reported acute infections or vaccinations. Only Caucasian adults living in Nashville, Tennessee, USA were represented among the donors. CD4+ T cells were enriched through magnetic negative selection, after which naive cells were positively selected on CD45RA and the remaining negative fraction served as the memory subset. After blood collection by leukapheresis, PBMCs were isolated using Ficoll-Histopaque density gradient centrifugation and then cryopreserved in the vapor phase of liquid nitrogen. Analytical flow cytometry was used to check the purity and quantity of every magnetically sorted T cell population. Genomic DNA was isolated from every sorted fraction and measured by UV absorbance on a Nanodrop 2000c. This TCR was recovered from a man aged 25 to 45 in good health. The sample was naive CD4+ T cells sorted from blood. What the cell subset or site label conveys for this sample: CD45RA+ positively selected.

Here is the DNA: TGTGCCAGCAGCTTCACGGGCAGTTTGAACACTGAAGCTTTCTTT. Its coded protein is CASSFTGSLNTEAFF. The receptor chain draws on TRBV11-2 and TRBJ1-1; no confident D gene assignment can be made. The trim is 3 bases for V and 0 bases for J, with a gap of 11 bases between the germline ends. The CDR3 measures 15 amino acids from cysteine to phenylalanine. Here the CDR3 DNA is all that survives: 45 bases in frame from base 1. CDR1 and CDR2 are drawn from the germline V gene: SGHAT, FQNNGV.